This TCR beta chain was retrieved from a study of blood T cells in healthy people across ages. Study-wide results and caveats: Getting older went along with TCR beta diversity per million T cells dropping roughly linearly. Naive and antigen-experienced cells could not be conclusively compared, given unsorted PBMCs.

The authors ran a second PCR of about 6 to 11 cycles using a sample-barcoded 5' primer and a J-beta primer mix. TCRdb re-derived calls from the 5' RACE reads in MiXCR, one entry per CDR3 protein. Of 1.5 million to 2 million distinct CDR3 sequences in the sample, 39% were seen once. A note on this clonotype: As yet, its antigen is unknown.

V was pared by 5 bases and J by 1 base, with 20 bases between. The CDR3 contains 16 residues. The germline V gene has CDR1 DFQATT and CDR2 SNEGSKA (reference sequence). Sequencing was done on a sample of blood. The origin of this receptor is a human donor in good health. The genes are TRBV20-1 and TRBJ1-2; the D gene is possibly TRBD1 (5 bases). The CDR3 sequence is CSARDPYRTDNYGYTF. The CDR3 DNA reads as TGCAGTGCTCGGGATCCCTACAGGACGGATAACTATGGCTACACCTTC.